The 29 T cell receptor beta chains listed next were all sequenced from one sample in a study of CD8+CD57+ T cells in acquired aplastic anemia. Investigators profiled TCR beta VDJ and CDR3 from genomic DNA template. TCRdb called the reads again in MiXCR, with one record for every CDR3 protein. The sample consists of 350,000 to 450,000 distinct CDR3 sequences, around 72% of them appearing once. Sequences were obtained from sorted CD4+, CD8+, or CD8+CD57+ T cells (not recorded which) from PBMCs. The receptors stem from a human donor in good health, serving as a control.

In regard to this clonotype: Since no conserved phenylalanine or tryptophan closes the CDR3, a read error is the likely cause. Because the CDR3's place on the DNA is in doubt, the DNA is left out and the CDR3 is given as listed by TCRdb. The chain combines TRBV14 with TRBJ2-5; the D call in the table, TRBD1, was not verified against the DNA. The CDR3 region is 13 residues in length, termini included. Germline CDR1 is SGHDN and CDR2 is FVKESK. The CDR3 sequence: CASSRDDRGHQSV.

The chain combines TRBV19 with TRBJ1-1; 8 nucleotides line up with TRBD1. After removal of 4 bases from V and 2 bases from J, the junction contained 3 bases not matched to a gene. The germline gives CDR1 LNHDA, CDR2 SQIVND (reference sequence). This CDR3 is built from 14 residues. CDR3 DNA sequence: TGTGCCAGTAGTAGCCAGGGGGCTAACACTGAAGCTTTCTTT. It encodes CASSSQGANTEAFF. Together with reference TRBV19 and TRBJ1-1, the CDR3 gives the full variable domain: DGGITQSPKYLFRKEGQNVTLSCEQNLNHDAMYWYRQDPGQGLRLIYYSQIVNDFQKGDIAEGYSVSREKKESFPLTVTSAQKNPTAFYLCASSSQGANTEAFFGQGTRLTVV.

This clonotype was detected ten times or more. This rearrangement joins TRBV6-1 to TRBJ2-7; a possible D gene is TRBD1 (6 bases). Germline CDR1 is MNHNS and CDR2 is SASEGT. Between the trimmed V and J ends, which lost 2 bases and 5 bases, there was a span of 16 bases. The CDR3 has 15 residues. The CDR3: CASSETGFAPDEQYF. The DNA of the CDR3 is TGTGCCAGCAGTGAAACAGGGTTCGCTCCTGACGAGCAGTACTTC.

The chain is built from TRBV20-1 and TRBJ1-2; unclear D gene. The CDR3 extends over 13 amino acids. Germline CDR1 is DFQATT and CDR2 is SNEGSKA (reference sequence). Trimming removed 5 bases at V and 4 bases at J, with 14 bases between. The CDR3 here is CSAWVGSAYGYTF. CDR3 nucleotide sequence: TGCAGTGCTTGGGTAGGATCTGCCTATGGCTACACCTTC.

About this clonotype itself: This sequence may be a read error, since a much larger clone differs from it by one base. This chain uses TRBV7-2 with TRBJ1-1; D gene uncertain. This CDR3 has 13 residues. Germline V gene sequence: CDR1 SGHTA, CDR2 FQGNSA. The CDR3 DNA follows: TGTGCCAGCGGCTTTCGGGGGAACACTGAAGCTTTCTTT. Encoded protein: CASGFRGNTEAFF.

The rearrangement joins TRBV6-2 or TRBV6-3 to TRBJ1-1; a weak D match, TRBD1 (5 bases). V gave up 3 bases and J gave up 0 bases, with 20 bases separating them. Germline V lookup: CDR1 MNHEY, CDR2 SVGEGT. The CDR3 sequence is 18 residues long. CDR3 nucleotides: TGTGCCAGCAGTTATATTATGGGACGGCCGATTATGAACACTGAAGCTTTCTTT. It translates to CASSYIMGRPIMNTEAFF.

Notes on this clonotype: The CDR3 does not close with the conserved phenylalanine or tryptophan, likely indicating a read error. It is unclear where the CDR3 begins or ends on the DNA, so no DNA is shown, and the CDR3 is as TCRdb lists it. The chain links TRBV2 to TRBJ2-5. CDR1 is SNHLY and CDR2 is FYNNEI in the germline V gene. The CDR3 spans 9 amino acids, including both terminal residues. The CDR3 protein is CASSATADI.

The CDR3 here is CASSPQGNNSPLHF. The DNA for the CDR3 is TGTGCCAGCAGTCCACAGGGGAATAATTCACCCCTCCACTTT. The V call is TRBV2, the J call TRBJ1-6, with 7 bases fitting TRBD1. CDR3 length: 14 amino acids. With 5 bases clipped from V and 5 bases from J, the junction kept 3 bases outside the gene matches. In germline, CDR1 is SNHLY, CDR2 FYNNEI.

The V call is TRBV7-3, the J call TRBJ2-6; perhaps TRBD2 as D (5 bases). This CDR3 comprises 16 residues. V lost 2 bases, J lost 4 bases, and 12 bases lay in between. Germline CDR1 and CDR2: SGHTA and FQGTGA. The CDR3 nucleotides read TGTGCCAGCAGCTTACGTAGCGTGACAGGGGCCAACGTCCTGACTTTC. It translates to CASSLRSVTGANVLTF.

This clonotype was recorded only once. Compared with germline, one end of the junction differs, possibly owing to a read error. The genes are TRBV12-3 or TRBV12-4 and TRBJ1-6, with D possibly being TRBD1 (5 bases). The CDR3 sequence is 14 residues long. In nucleotides, the CDR3 is TGTGCCAGCAGTCCTGCGGGGCCTAATTCGCCCCTCTACTTT. It codes for CASSPAGPNSPLYF.

To note about this clonotype: A read error may produce the germline difference seen at one junction end. The chain has TRBV7-2 and TRBJ2-7; TRBD1 matches at 9 bases. Germline lookup yields CDR1 SGHTA and CDR2 FQGNSA. The CDR3 has 14 amino acids. The CDR3 sequence is CASSIDRGSVTNYF. CDR3 DNA sequence: TGTGCCAGCAGCATTGACAGGGGGTCGGTGACTAACTATTTC. Looking up the rest from reference TRBV7-2 and TRBJ2-7 gives the full variable domain: GAGVSQSPSNKVTEKGKDVELRCDPISGHTALYWYRQSLGQGLEFLIYFQGNSAPDKSGLPSDRFSAERTGGSVSTLTIQRTQQEDSAVYLCASSIDRGSVTNYFGPGTRLTVT.

CDR3 sequence (DNA): TGTGCCACCAGCAGAGACGGAGGGGTAAGCTCCTACGAGCAGTACTTCTTC. Its translation is CATSRDGGVSSYEQYFF. This chain links TRBV15 with TRBJ2-1; TRBD2 is a possible D gene (6 bases). V was clipped by 0 bases and J by 16 bases, with 28 bases between them. The CDR3 has 17 residues. Germline V CDR1 and CDR2: LNHNV, YYDKDF (reference sequence).

The J gene is TRBJ2-1, the V gene TRBV10-1; 11 bases fit TRBD1. With 2 bases clipped from V and 7 bases from J, the junction kept 4 bases outside the gene matches. Germline lookup yields CDR1 WNHNN and CDR2 SYGVQD (reference sequence). The CDR3 is 15 amino acids. The CDR3 spells CASSEAGQGGNEQFF. As DNA, the CDR3 is TGCGCCAGCAGTGAGGCGGGACAGGGGGGAAATGAGCAGTTCTTC.

The table lists this clonotype with many counts. This chain links TRBV4-3 with TRBJ2-5; no reliable D call. The V and J ends lost 1 base and 0 bases respectively, with 9 bases between them. The CDR3 is made up of 15 amino acids. The V gene's germline CDR1 is LGHNA and CDR2 YSLEER. The CDR3 DNA is TGCGCCAGCAGCCAAGTCCTAGGTCACCAAGAGACCCAGTACTTC. Translation: CASSQVLGHQETQYF.

This clonotype is a singleton in its sample. The junction departs from the called germline gene at one end, perhaps through a read error. The chain links TRBV5-1 to TRBJ1-1, with D perhaps TRBD1 (5 bases). The length of the CDR3 is 12 residues. The germline CDR1 and CDR2 sequences are SGHRS and YFSETQ. The CDR3 sequence is CASSVRTSATFF. For the CDR3, the DNA is TGTGCCAGCAGCGTGAGGACAAGTGCAACTTTCTTT.

This clonotype was found a few times. The chain employs TRBV10-3 and TRBJ2-3; D gene ambiguous. Germline CDR1 ENHRY, CDR2 SYGVKD. V gave up 10 bases and J gave up 3 bases, with 20 bases separating them. The CDR3 length is 15 residues. CDR3 sequence: CASRSPGLRTDTQYF. CDR3 in DNA: TGTGCCAGCAGGTCACCGGGTCTACGGACAGATACGCAGTATTTT.

This rearrangement joins TRBV20-1 to TRBJ1-2; possibly TRBD1 for D (5 bases). The length of the CDR3 is 16 residues. CDR1 is DFQATT, CDR2 SNEGSKA, per germline (reference sequence). With 7 bases removed from V and 4 bases from J, the gap between germline ends came to 25 bases. In DNA, the CDR3 is TGCAGTGACAGGATCCCTCCTACGAGCATCGGCTATGGCTACACCTTC. Protein product: CSDRIPPTSIGYGYTF.

V and J are TRBV20-1 and TRBJ2-7; 7 nucleotides match TRBD2. Germline assignment: CDR1 DFQATT and CDR2 SNEGSKA (reference sequence). This CDR3 comprises 16 residues. CDR3 loop: CCPGGGRGLNSYEQYF. CDR3 bases: TGCTGTCCTGGGGGGGGGAGAGGGTTAAACTCCTACGAGCAGTACTTC.

This chain uses TRBV7-2 with TRBJ1-5; D unresolved. The length of the CDR3 is 17 residues. CDR1 is SGHTA and CDR2 is FQGNSA in the germline V gene. Trimming took off 1 base at V and 7 bases at J, with 20 bases between the two ends. DNA of the CDR3: TGTGCCAGCAGCTTAGAGGCGGGTCAGGTTTACGAGCAGCCCCAGCATTTT. Amino acids: CASSLEAGQVYEQPQHF.

The rearrangement links TRBV19 to TRBJ1-3, with D possibly TRBD1 on 6 matching bases. The V end was cut by 7 bases, the J end by 16 bases, with 35 bases between. Germline V gene sequence: CDR1 LNHDA, CDR2 SQIVND (reference sequence). There are 17 residues in the CDR3. The CDR3 region is CASTQDRDFNTEAFFYF. The CDR3 DNA reads TGTGCCAGTACCCAGGACAGAGATTTCAACACTGAAGCTTTCTTTTATTTT.

The V and J genes are TRBV7-2 and TRBJ1-5, with D perhaps TRBD1 (5 bases). V lost 0 bases and J lost 3, with 9 bases in between. The CDR3 spans 15 residues. Germline V CDR1 and CDR2: SGHTA, FQGNSA. The CDR3 DNA sequence: TGTGCCAGCAGCTTAGCCGGGGGGGACAATCAGCCCCAGCATTTT. Protein sequence: CASSLAGGDNQPQHF.

This clonotype was counted a few times. This chain joins TRBV9 and TRBJ1-2; D possibly corresponds to TRBD1 (6 bases). The ends were cut back, 3 bases at V and 8 bases at J, with 14 bases in the middle. Germline V gene sequence: CDR1 SGDLS, CDR2 YYNGEE. The length of the CDR3 is 13 residues. CDR3 in amino acids: CASSGGTSAGYTF. CDR3 in DNA: TGTGCCAGCAGCGGGGGGACAAGTGCCGGCTACACCTTC.

This clonotype was observed at least ten times. The J gene is TRBJ2-7, the V gene TRBV6-2 or TRBV6-3; possibly TRBD2 for D (5 bases). The CDR3 extends over 13 amino acids. Per the germline V gene, CDR1 is MNHEY and CDR2 is SVGEGT. V dropped 5 bases and J dropped 3 bases, with 11 bases sitting between them. The CDR3 loop is CASSAEEVYEQYF. CDR3 in DNA: TGTGCCAGCAGTGCTGAGGAGGTCTACGAGCAGTACTTC.

Regarding this clonotype: Since a much larger clone is just one base distant, this may be a read error. The gene calls are TRBV4-3 and TRBJ1-4; tentative D call: TRBD1 (6 bases). Trimming removed 3 bases from V and 0 bases from J, with 11 bases in between. The CDR3 contains 16 residues. CDR1 is LGHNA, CDR2 YSLEER, per germline. The CDR3 protein is CASSQGGGATNEKLFF. CDR3 nucleotide sequence: TGCGCCAGCAGCCAGGGCGGGGGCGCAACTAATGAAAAACTGTTTTTT.

The genes are TRBV7-2 and TRBJ2-3; the D is unclear. Trimming cost V 0 bases and J 11 bases, with 15 bases left between them. The length of the CDR3 is 14 residues. Germline CDR1 SGHTA, CDR2 FQGNSA. The CDR3 region has the DNA TGTGCCAGCAGCTTAGCTCACTCCTACAATGAGCAGTATTTT. Translating gives CASSLAHSYNEQYF. The full variable domain, with the rest looked up from reference TRBV7-2 and TRBJ2-3, is GAGVSQSPSNKVTEKGKDVELRCDPISGHTALYWYRQSLGQGLEFLIYFQGNSAPDKSGLPSDRFSAERTGGSVSTLTIQRTQQEDSAVYLCASSLAHSYNEQYFGPGTRLTVL.

V usage is TRBV4-1 and J usage is TRBJ1-6, with 10 bases lining up with TRBD1. The CDR3 is made up of 14 amino acids. Trimming removed 5 bases from V and 9 bases from J; junction bases left unmatched: 4. CDR1 is MGHRA, CDR2 YSYEKL, per germline. The CDR3 DNA is TGCGCCAGCAGCTTAGGGGACAGGGGTTCACCCCTCCACTTT. This encodes CASSLGDRGSPLHF.

This chain joins TRBV19 and TRBJ1-5, with D unclear. CDR1 is LNHDA and CDR2 is SQIVND in the germline V gene (reference sequence). V was shortened by 6 bases and J by 0 bases, with 9 bases between the two germline ends. The CDR3 length is 14 residues. In nucleotides, the CDR3 is TGTGCCAGTAGGGATCAGTATAGCAATCAGCCCCAGCATTTT. It yields the protein CASRDQYSNQPQHF.

In this sample, this clonotype turned up many times. The genes are TRBV10-3 and TRBJ1-1; D ambiguous. The CDR3 runs 15 residues. Between the trimmed V and J ends, which lost 0 bases and 0 bases, there was a span of 8 bases. In germline, CDR1 is ENHRY, CDR2 SYGVKD. The CDR3: CAISESGEMNTEAFF. The CDR3, as DNA: TGTGCCATCAGTGAGTCTGGGGAGATGAACACTGAAGCTTTCTTT.

The chain links TRBV15 to TRBJ2-1; possibly TRBD2 for D (6 bases). This CDR3 contains 12 residues. Per germline, CDR1 LNHNV and CDR2 YYDKDF (reference sequence). V was shortened by 1 base and J by 12 bases, with 10 bases between the two germline ends. The CDR3 DNA reads as TGTGCCACCAGCAGAGGACTAGGGTGGCAGTTCTTC. Its translation: CATSRGLGWQFF.